The 23 T cell receptor beta chains in this list originate from one sample, sequenced in a study of CD8 T cells in Susac syndrome. A quantity of about 0.5 to 1 ug RNA underwent reverse transcription using random hexamers. TCRdb reprocessed the immunoSEQ multiplex PCR reads with MiXCR, giving one entry per CDR3 protein. This table holds around 110,000 distinct CDR3 sequences, roughly 94% found once. Sequencing used CD8+ T cells from PBMCs. The receptors were sampled from a human donor with Susac syndrome.

V and J are TRBV24-1 and TRBJ1-1, with unresolved D. The CDR3 loop spans 13 amino acids. The ends were cut back, 4 bases at V and 5 bases at J, with 10 bases in the middle. The germline CDR1 and CDR2 sequences are KGHDR and SFDVKD. The CDR3, as DNA: TGTGCCACCAGTGACCCGATGGGAACTGAAGCTTTCTTT. It is translated as CATSDPMGTEAFF.

The chain is built from TRBV19 and TRBJ2-1, with 7 bases aligning to TRBD1. Germline CDR1 and CDR2: LNHDA and SQIVND (reference sequence). CDR3 length equals 15 residues. V trimming: 5 bases; J trimming: 4 bases; junction bases outside the gene matches: 8. The CDR3 region is CASSASTGAYNEQFF. CDR3 nucleotides: TGTGCCAGTAGTGCCTCAACAGGGGCGTACAATGAGCAGTTCTTC. The entire variable domain, with the rest obtained from reference TRBV19 and TRBJ2-1, is as follows: DGGITQSPKYLFRKEGQNVTLSCEQNLNHDAMYWYRQDPGQGLRLIYYSQIVNDFQKGDIAEGYSVSREKKESFPLTVTSAQKNPTAFYLCASSASTGAYNEQFFGPGTRLTVL.

The chain couples TRBV6-4 to TRBJ2-2, with unresolved D. The V end was cut by 1 base, the J end by 3 bases, with 3 bases between. Germline V CDR1 and CDR2: MRHNA, SNTAGT. The CDR3 contains 13 residues. CDR3 loop: CASSDYYTGELFF. The DNA of the CDR3 is TGTGCCAGCAGTGACTACTACACCGGGGAGCTGTTTTTT.

The V call is TRBV27, the J call TRBJ2-1; 9 bases are shared with TRBD2. Trimming took 5 bases from V and 3 from J; bases not matched to a gene: 8. The CDR3 spans 16 residues. The germline V gene has CDR1 MNHEY and CDR2 SMNVEV (reference sequence). In DNA form, the CDR3 reads TGTGCCAGCAGTACCATACTAGCGGGCGGCTACAATGAGCAGTTCTTC. Its protein is CASSTILAGGYNEQFF.

The V and J genes are TRBV27 and TRBJ2-1; TRBD2 might be the D (6 bases). Trimming cost V 6 bases and J 4 bases, with 19 bases left between them. Germline V gene data show CDR1 as MNHEY and CDR2 as SMNVEV (reference sequence). This CDR3 is 16 amino acids long. The CDR3 sequence: CASSPSAGPIYNEQFF. The DNA of the CDR3 is TGTGCCAGCAGCCCTAGTGCGGGACCTATTTACAATGAGCAGTTCTTC.

This sequence joins TRBV9 and TRBJ2-3, with TRBD2 matching 9 bases. This CDR3 region has 16 residues. After removal of 3 bases from V and 5 bases from J, the junction contained 10 bases not matched to a gene. Per germline, CDR1 SGDLS and CDR2 YYNGEE. The CDR3 here is CASSAEGRGGKDTQYF. The CDR3 nucleotides are TGTGCCAGCAGCGCCGAGGGGCGGGGGGGCAAAGATACGCAGTATTTT.

V and J are TRBV13 and TRBJ2-1, with D maybe TRBD2 (5 bases). The V and J ends lost 4 bases and 0 bases respectively, with 13 bases between them. Germline V CDR1 and CDR2: PRHDT, FYEKMQ (reference sequence). The CDR3 is 16 residues long. CDR3 loop: CASSSGSGSSYNEQFF. The CDR3 bases are TGTGCCAGCAGCTCCGGGTCGGGGAGCTCCTACAATGAGCAGTTCTTC.

Turning to this clonotype: A much larger clone differs by one base, so this may be a read error. The rearrangement joins TRBV5-6 to TRBJ2-3; D is perhaps TRBD1 (6 bases). Germline V gene lookup returns CDR1 SGHDT and CDR2 YYEEEE. CDR3 length: 13 residues. The V and J ends lost 4 bases and 4 bases respectively, with 10 bases between them. CDR3 in DNA: TGTGCCAGCAGCCCCCCAGGGGCAGATACGCAGTATTTT. Protein product: CASSPPGADTQYF.

The chain links TRBV5-1 to TRBJ2-1; possibly TRBD1 or TRBD2 for D (5 bases each). There are 17 residues in the CDR3. Trimming removed 0 bases from V and 0 bases from J, with 13 bases in between. Germline-derived CDR1 and CDR2 are SGHRS and YFSETQ. The CDR3 region has the DNA TGCGCCAGCAGCTTGGCCTACCTTGGGGGCTCCTACAATGAGCAGTTCTTC. Amino acid sequence: CASSLAYLGGSYNEQFF.

The V and J genes are TRBV4-2 and TRBJ1-1; D unclear. Germline V gives CDR1 LGHNA, CDR2 YNFKEQ. This CDR3 comprises 15 residues. Trimming stripped 0 bases from V and 2 bases from J, with 10 bases between. The CDR3 DNA reads as TGTGCCAGCAGCCAAGAAGGTAACACCAACACTGAAGCTTTCTTT. It specifies CASSQEGNTNTEAFF.

The chain couples TRBV25-1 to TRBJ1-2, with D hard to call. Trimming removed 2 bases from V and 6 bases from J, with 4 bases in between. Germline assignment: CDR1 MGHDK and CDR2 SYGVNS. The CDR3 covers 11 residues. CDR3 coding DNA: TGTGCCAGCAGTGAAGCTGATGGCTACACCTTC. Translated: CASSEADGYTF.

This clonotype was detected once. The chain has TRBV12-3 or TRBV12-4 and TRBJ1-6; maybe TRBD1 (5 bases). Trimming took off 6 bases at V and 7 bases at J, with 16 bases between the two ends. The CDR3 spans 15 residues. In nucleotides, the CDR3 is TGTGCCAGCAGCATAGGACAAATTCGGAATTCACCCCTCCACTTT. Its protein product is CASSIGQIRNSPLHF.

The rearrangement uses TRBV13 and TRBJ2-4; D is tentatively TRBD1 or TRBD2 (5 bases each). Germline CDR1 and CDR2: PRHDT and FYEKMQ (reference sequence). V was cut by 3 bases and J by 4 bases, with 16 bases left in between. The CDR3 is 16 residues long. CDR3 bases: TGTGCCAGCAGCTTGGGGACCGTCCGCAAAAAAAACATTCAGTACTTC. It codes for CASSLGTVRKKNIQYF.

The rearrangement joins TRBV7-9 to TRBJ2-7; 12 bases match TRBD1. After removal of 5 bases from V and 5 bases from J, the junction contained 4 bases not matched to a gene. CDR3 length equals 14 residues. Germline V CDR1 and CDR2: SEHNR, FQNEAQ (reference sequence). CDR3 sequence (DNA): TGTGCCAGCAGCCCGGGACAGGGGGCGGACGAGCAGTACTTC. Protein: CASSPGQGADEQYF.

This CDR3 reads CASSPTSGARGEQYF. The CDR3 region has the DNA TGTGCCAGCAGCCCAACTAGCGGGGCCCGGGGCGAGCAGTACTTC. The chain combines TRBV3-1 with TRBJ2-7; the match to TRBD2 covers 10 bases. CDR3 length equals 15 residues. Germline V gene lookup returns CDR1 LGHDT and CDR2 YNNKEL (reference sequence). V gave up 4 bases and J gave up 6 bases; unmatched junction bases: 9.

The genes are TRBV4-1 and TRBJ2-2; 9 bases match TRBD1. The CDR3 has 14 residues. The V and J ends lost 5 bases and 8 bases, in that order; junction bases with no gene match: 6. Per germline, CDR1 MGHRA and CDR2 YSYEKL. CDR3 coding DNA: TGCGCCAGCAGCGCTCGGACAGGGGAAGGGGAGCTGTTTTTT. Amino acid sequence: CASSARTGEGELFF.

The chain has TRBV9 and TRBJ2-7, with D maybe TRBD2 (6 bases). The V end was cut by 0 bases, the J end by 5 bases, with 15 bases between. Germline assignment: CDR1 SGDLS and CDR2 YYNGEE. This CDR3 has 15 residues. The CDR3 reads CASSVAHGGADEQYF. The CDR3 bases are TGTGCCAGCAGCGTAGCTCACGGAGGGGCGGACGAGCAGTACTTC.

This rearrangement joins TRBV27 to TRBJ1-6, with D perhaps TRBD1 (6 bases). The CDR3 totals 15 residues. Germline V gene data show CDR1 as MNHEY and CDR2 as SMNVEV (reference sequence). Trimming removed 5 bases from V and 6 bases from J, with 14 bases in between. CDR3 protein: CASSAATGINSPLHF. CDR3 sequence (DNA): TGTGCCAGCAGTGCCGCGACAGGCATTAATTCACCCCTCCACTTT.

J is TRBJ1-1 and V is TRBV6-5; 8 nucleotides match TRBD1. Unmatched junction bases numbered 10, after V lost 6 bases and J lost 10 bases. The length of the CDR3 is 13 residues. Germline V gene data show CDR1 as MNHEY and CDR2 as SVGAGI. The CDR3 protein is CASSDGQGGRAFF. CDR3 nucleotides: TGTGCCAGCAGCGACGGACAGGGTGGAAGAGCTTTCTTT.

V usage is TRBV20-1 and J usage is TRBJ1-2, with D possibly being TRBD1 (6 bases). Trimming pared 5 bases from V and 5 bases from J, leaving 18 bases between. Germline V gene lookup returns CDR1 DFQATT and CDR2 SNEGSKA (reference sequence). The CDR3 runs 14 residues. The CDR3: CSAGSDRENYGYTF. The CDR3 bases are TGCAGTGCTGGTTCGGACAGAGAAAATTATGGCTACACCTTC.

This chain connects TRBV7-6 to TRBJ2-3; TRBD1 or TRBD2 may be the D gene (5 bases each). V was cut by 0 bases and J by 4 bases, with 14 bases left in between. This CDR3 contains 16 residues. Germline V gene lookup returns CDR1 SGHVS and CDR2 FNYEAQ. Here the CDR3 DNA reads TGTGCCAGCAGCTTAGCCCCTGTGGGGCGGGCAGATACGCAGTATTTT. This sequence encodes CASSLAPVGRADTQYF.

This clonotype was counted a single time. The chain joins TRBV14 to TRBJ2-2; no reliable D call. Germline assignment: CDR1 SGHDN and CDR2 FVKESK. CDR3 length equals 17 residues. V lost 3 bases to trimming and J lost 4 bases, with 18 bases between them. The CDR3 nucleotides are TGTGCCAGCAGCCACAATAGACCTTACCCCGTCACCGGGGAGCTGTTTTTT. Its protein is CASSHNRPYPVTGELFF. The complete variable domain, with remaining parts taken from reference TRBV14 and TRBJ2-2, reads EAGVTQFPSHSVIEKGQTVTLRCDPISGHDNLYWYRRVMGKEIKFLLHFVKESKQDESGMPNNRFLAERTGGTYSTLKVQPAELEDSGVYFCASSHNRPYPVTGELFFGEGSRLTVL.

The chain carries TRBV20-1 and TRBJ1-1, with a tentative D call TRBD1 (5 bases). V was clipped by 6 bases and J by 1 base, with 12 bases between them. This CDR3 has 13 residues. Germline CDR1 DFQATT, CDR2 SNEGSKA (reference sequence). CDR3 sequence: CSATGTENTEAFF. The CDR3 DNA reads as TGCAGTGCCACTGGGACGGAGAACACTGAAGCTTTCTTT.